The clone carrying this T cell receptor (beta chain) was observed many times. Its matching antigen is unknown. The CDR3 end lies 3 residues beyond the end of the read and is filled in from the germline J gene. Sequencing was performed with immunoSEQ multiplex PCR; in TCRdb, only in-frame clones are kept and a portion is missing. The sample presents tens of thousands of clones, none singletons. This sample was taken from a study of T cell clonality in common variable immunodeficiency. Study observations and caveats: Links between repertoire features and CVID complications were heterogeneity-limited.

J lost 5 bases, V lost 4 bases, and 15 bases had no gene match. This CDR3 contains 17 residues. Germline values: CDR1 SGHRS, CDR2 YFSETQ. Material: peripheral blood mononuclear cells. The V gene is TRBV5-1, the J gene TRBJ2-3, with TRBD2 identical over 8 bases. The sequence was obtained from a person between 18 and 75 years old in good health. The covered CDR3 bases are TGCGCCAGCAGCCCCTCGGGGGGGGCGGGAAGGGGAGATACG. Amino acids: CASSPSGGAGRGDT. The CDR3 as a whole reads CASSPSGGAGRGDTQYF.